These T cell receptor beta chains were read from a single sample in a study of blood T cell repertoires in COVID-19. Produced via immunoSEQ multiplex PCR; TCRdb's table is partial and in-frame only. Here the sample spans about 230,000 clones, more than 70% being singletons. Source material: peripheral blood. These receptors all come from a man aged 35 to 55 with active or convalescent COVID-19. Each CDR3 is given with its conserved first and last residue. Rows may omit the clone size; those that give it use once, few, many or a size class.

j_gene,abundance,v_gene,CDR3aa
TRBJ1-1,-,TRBV27,CASSFLRAMNTEAFF
TRBJ1-2,-,TRBV24-1,CATSMTDRDYGYTF
TRBJ1-3,-,TRBV18,CASSYNPGLSGNTIYF
TRBJ1-4,-,TRBV9,CASSVAAGDGEKLFF
TRBJ1-5,-,TRBV28,CASSRNRGPGMSNQPQHF
TRBJ1-2,-,TRBV6-6,CASSYQEGIEGYTF
TRBJ2-3,-,TRBV5-1,CASSFQGGPDTQYF
TRBJ2-1,-,TRBV19,CASSIDDARGRWNEQFF
TRBJ1-6,-,TRBV19,CASSIEPGDNSPLHF
TRBJ2-3,-,TRBV6-6,CASSYSATDTQYF
TRBJ1-5,few,TRBV6-5,CASSYSTGDQPQHF
TRBJ2-1,-,TRBV5-1,CASSLRGIEQFF
TRBJ2-7,once,TRBV7-9,CASSTSFHGTASYEQYF
TRBJ1-2,-,TRBV10-3,CAISADSQYGYTF
TRBJ2-7,-,TRBV6-5,CASSYSRSYEQYF
TRBJ1-2,once,TRBV14,CASSQGRTGGNFNYGYTF